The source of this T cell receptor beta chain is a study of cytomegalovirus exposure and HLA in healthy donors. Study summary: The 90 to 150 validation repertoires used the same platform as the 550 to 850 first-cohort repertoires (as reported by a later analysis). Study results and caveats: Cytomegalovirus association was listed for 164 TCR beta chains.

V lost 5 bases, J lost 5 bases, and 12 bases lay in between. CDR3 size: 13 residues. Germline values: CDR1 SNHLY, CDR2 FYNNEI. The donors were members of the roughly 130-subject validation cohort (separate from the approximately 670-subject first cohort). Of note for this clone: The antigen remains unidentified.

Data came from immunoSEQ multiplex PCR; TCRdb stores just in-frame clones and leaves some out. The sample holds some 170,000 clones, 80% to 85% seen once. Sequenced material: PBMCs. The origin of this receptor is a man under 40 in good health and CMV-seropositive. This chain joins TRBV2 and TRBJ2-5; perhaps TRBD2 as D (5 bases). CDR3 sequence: CASSSTTGETQYF. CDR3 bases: TGTGCCAGCAGTTCCACGACGGGGGAGACCCAGTACTTC.